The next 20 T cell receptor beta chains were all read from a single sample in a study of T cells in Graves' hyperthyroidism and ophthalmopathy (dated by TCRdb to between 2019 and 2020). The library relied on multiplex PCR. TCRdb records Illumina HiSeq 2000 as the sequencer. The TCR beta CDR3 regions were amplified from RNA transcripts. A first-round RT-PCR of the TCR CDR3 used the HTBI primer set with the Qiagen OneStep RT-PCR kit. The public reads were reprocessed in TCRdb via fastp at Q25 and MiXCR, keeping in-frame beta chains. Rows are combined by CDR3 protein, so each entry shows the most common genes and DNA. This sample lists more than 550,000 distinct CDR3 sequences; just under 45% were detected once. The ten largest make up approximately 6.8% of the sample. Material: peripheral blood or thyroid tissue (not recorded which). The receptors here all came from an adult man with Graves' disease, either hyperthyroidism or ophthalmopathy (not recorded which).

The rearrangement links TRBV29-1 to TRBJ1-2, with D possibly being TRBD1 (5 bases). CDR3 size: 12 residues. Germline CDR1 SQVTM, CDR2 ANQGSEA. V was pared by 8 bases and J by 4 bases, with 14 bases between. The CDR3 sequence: CSIGTAGYGYTF. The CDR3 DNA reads TGCAGCATCGGGACCGCTGGCTATGGCTACACCTTC.

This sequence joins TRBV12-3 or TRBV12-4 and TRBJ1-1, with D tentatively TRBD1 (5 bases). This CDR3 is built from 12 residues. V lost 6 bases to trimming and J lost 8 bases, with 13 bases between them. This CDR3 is CASSQGYREAFF. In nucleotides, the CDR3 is TGTGCCAGCAGCCAAGGCTACAGGGAAGCTTTCTTT.

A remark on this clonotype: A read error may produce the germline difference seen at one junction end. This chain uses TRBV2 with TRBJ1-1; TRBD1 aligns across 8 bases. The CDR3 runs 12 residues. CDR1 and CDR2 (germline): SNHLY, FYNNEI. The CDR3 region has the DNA TGTGCCGGCAGCGGGACAGGAGGTGCAGCTTTCTTT. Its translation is CAGSGTGGAAFF.

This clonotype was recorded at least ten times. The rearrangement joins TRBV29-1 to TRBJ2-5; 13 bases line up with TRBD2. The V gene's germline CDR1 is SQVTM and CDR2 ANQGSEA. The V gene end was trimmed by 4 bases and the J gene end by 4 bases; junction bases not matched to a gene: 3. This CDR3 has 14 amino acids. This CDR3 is CSVGLAGGSETQYF. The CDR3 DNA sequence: TGCAGCGTTGGACTAGCGGGAGGATCAGAGACCCAGTACTTC.

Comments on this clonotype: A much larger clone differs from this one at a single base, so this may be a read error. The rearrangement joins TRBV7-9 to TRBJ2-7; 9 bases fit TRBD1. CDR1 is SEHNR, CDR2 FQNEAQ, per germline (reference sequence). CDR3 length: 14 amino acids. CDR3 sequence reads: CASSPGQGTYEQCF. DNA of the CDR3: TGTGCCAGCAGCCCGGGACAGGGAACCTACGAGCAGTGCTTC.

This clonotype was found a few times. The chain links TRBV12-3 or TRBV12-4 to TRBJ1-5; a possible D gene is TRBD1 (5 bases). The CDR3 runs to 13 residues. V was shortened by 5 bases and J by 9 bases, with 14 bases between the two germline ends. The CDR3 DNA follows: TGTGCCAGCAGTATCCGGGACTTCACGCCCCAGCATTTT. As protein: CASSIRDFTPQHF.

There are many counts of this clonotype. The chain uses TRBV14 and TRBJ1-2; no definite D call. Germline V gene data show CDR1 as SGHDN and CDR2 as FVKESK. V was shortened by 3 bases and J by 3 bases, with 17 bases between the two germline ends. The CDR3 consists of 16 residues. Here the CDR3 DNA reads TGTGCCAGCAGCCATAATCATAGGGCAGGCGACTATGGCTACACCTTC. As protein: CASSHNHRAGDYGYTF.

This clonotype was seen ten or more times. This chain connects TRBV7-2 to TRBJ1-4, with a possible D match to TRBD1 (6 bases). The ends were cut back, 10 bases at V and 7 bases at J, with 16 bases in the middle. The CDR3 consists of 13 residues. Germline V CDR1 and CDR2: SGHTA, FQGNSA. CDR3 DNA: TGTGCCACCTCTCGGGGGGCCGGTGAAAAACTGTTTTTT. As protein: CATSRGAGEKLFF.

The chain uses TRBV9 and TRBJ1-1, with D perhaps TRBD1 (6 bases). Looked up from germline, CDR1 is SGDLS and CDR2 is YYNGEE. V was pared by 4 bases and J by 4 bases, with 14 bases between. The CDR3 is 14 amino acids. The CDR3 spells CASSPQGRRTEAFF. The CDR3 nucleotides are TGTGCCAGCAGCCCTCAGGGGCGGCGCACTGAAGCTTTCTTT.

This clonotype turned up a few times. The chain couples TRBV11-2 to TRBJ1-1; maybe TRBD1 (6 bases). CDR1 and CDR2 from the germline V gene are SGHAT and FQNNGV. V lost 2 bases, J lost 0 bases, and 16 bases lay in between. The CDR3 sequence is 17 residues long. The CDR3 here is CASSLLGARHMNTEAFF. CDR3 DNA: TGTGCCAGCAGCTTACTGGGGGCCAGGCACATGAACACTGAAGCTTTCTTT.

CDR3 bases: TGTGCCATCAGTGACCCAGTGACAGGGGGGTCACCCCTCCACTTT. It is translated as CAISDPVTGGSPLHF. The gene calls are TRBV10-3 and TRBJ1-6; 9 bases align to TRBD1. This CDR3 is 15 amino acids long. Germline assignment: CDR1 ENHRY and CDR2 SYGVKD. Trimming removed 3 bases from V and 10 bases from J; junction bases left unmatched: 7.

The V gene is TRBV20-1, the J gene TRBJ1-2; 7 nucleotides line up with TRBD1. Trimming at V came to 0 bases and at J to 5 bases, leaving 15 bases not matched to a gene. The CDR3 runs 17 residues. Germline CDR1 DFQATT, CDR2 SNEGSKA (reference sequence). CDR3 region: CSARDHRGGGGDYGYTF. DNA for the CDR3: TGCAGTGCTAGAGATCACCGGGGGGGAGGGGGCGATTATGGCTACACCTTC.

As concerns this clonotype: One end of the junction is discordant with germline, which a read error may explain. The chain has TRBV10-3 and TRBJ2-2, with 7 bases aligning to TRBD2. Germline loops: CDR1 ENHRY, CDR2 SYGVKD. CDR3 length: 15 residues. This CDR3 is CASSYSTGGTGELFF. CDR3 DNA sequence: TGTGCCAGCAGTTACTCGACGGGGGGAACCGGGGAGCTGTTTTTT.

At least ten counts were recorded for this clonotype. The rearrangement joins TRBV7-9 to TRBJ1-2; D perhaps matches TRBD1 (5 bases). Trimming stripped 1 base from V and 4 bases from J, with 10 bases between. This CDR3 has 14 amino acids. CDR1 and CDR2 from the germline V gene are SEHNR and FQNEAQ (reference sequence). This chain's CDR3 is CASSLGSTVYGYTF. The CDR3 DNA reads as TGTGCCAGCAGCTTAGGCTCGACAGTCTATGGCTACACCTTC.

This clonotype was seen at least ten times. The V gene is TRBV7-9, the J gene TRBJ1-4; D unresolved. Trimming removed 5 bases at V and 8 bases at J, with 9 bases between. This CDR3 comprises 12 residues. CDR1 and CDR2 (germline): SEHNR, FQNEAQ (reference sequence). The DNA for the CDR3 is TGTGCCAGCAGCCAGGCGGGAGAAAAACTGTTTTTT. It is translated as CASSQAGEKLFF.

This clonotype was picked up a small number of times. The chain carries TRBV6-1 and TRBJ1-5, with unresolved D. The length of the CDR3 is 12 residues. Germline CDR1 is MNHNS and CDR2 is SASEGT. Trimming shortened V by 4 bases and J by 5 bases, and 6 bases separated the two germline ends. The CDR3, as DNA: TGTGCCAGCAGTGGCCAAGATCAGCCCCAGCATTTT. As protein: CASSGQDQPQHF.

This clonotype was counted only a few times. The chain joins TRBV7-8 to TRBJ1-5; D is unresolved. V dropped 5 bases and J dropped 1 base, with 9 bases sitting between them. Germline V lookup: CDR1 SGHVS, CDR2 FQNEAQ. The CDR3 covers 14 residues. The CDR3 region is CASSRRESNQPQHF. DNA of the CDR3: TGTGCCAGCAGCCGAAGGGAAAGCAATCAGCCCCAGCATTTT.

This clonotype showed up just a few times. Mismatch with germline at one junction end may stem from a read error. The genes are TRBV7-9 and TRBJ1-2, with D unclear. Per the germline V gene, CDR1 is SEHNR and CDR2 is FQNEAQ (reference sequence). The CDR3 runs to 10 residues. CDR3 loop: CASRGIGYTF. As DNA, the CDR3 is TGCGCCAGCCGAGGGATAGGCTACACCTTC. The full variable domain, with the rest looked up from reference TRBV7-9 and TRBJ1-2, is DTGVSQNPRHKITKRGQNVTFRCDPISEHNRLYWYRQTLGQGPEFLTYFQNEAQLEKSRLLSDRFSAERPKGSFSTLEIQRTEQGDSAMYLCASRGIGYTFGSGTRLTVV.

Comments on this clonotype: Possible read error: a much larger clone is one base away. CDR3 nucleotide sequence: TGTGCCAGCAGTGAAGAGCTAGGGCGGGGAAACACCATATATTTT. This codes for CASSEELGRGNTIYF. This chain uses TRBV2 with TRBJ1-3; the D is unclear. The CDR3 length is 15 residues. The germline V and J ends were trimmed by 1 base and 4 bases, with 11 bases remaining between them. CDR1 and CDR2 from the germline V gene are SNHLY and FYNNEI.

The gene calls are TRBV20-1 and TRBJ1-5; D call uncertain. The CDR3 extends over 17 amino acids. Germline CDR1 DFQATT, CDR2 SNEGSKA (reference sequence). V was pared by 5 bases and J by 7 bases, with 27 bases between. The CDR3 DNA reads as TGCAGTGCTGAGGCCCTCGCCCACTCGACGAATTCCCAGCCCCAGCATTTT. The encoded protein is CSAEALAHSTNSQPQHF.